The 26 T cell receptor beta chains in this list originate from one sample, sequenced in a study of shared clonotypes between healthy human individuals. This table comes from immunoSEQ multiplex PCR, and its TCRdb copy is limited to in-frame clones, with some not included. The table lists some 2,000,000 clones, 90% to 97% of them singletons. Sequencing was done on a sample of naive CD4+ T cells sorted from blood. Stated subset: CD45RA+ positively selected. All receptors derive from a man between 18 and 35 years old in good health.

This chain uses TRBV7-6 with TRBJ1-1; D is possibly TRBD1 (6 bases). This CDR3 spans 13 amino acids. Germline CDR1 reads SGHVS; CDR2 reads FNYEAQ. V lost 5 bases, J lost 1 base, and 8 bases lay in between. CDR3 sequence: CASSATGNTEAFF. The CDR3 DNA is TGTGCCAGCAGCGCGACAGGGAACACTGAAGCTTTCTTT.

J is TRBJ2-2 and V is TRBV9; the D call may be TRBD1 or TRBD2 (5 bases each). This CDR3 region has 18 residues. Trimming removed 2 bases at V and 6 bases at J, with 23 bases between. Germline CDR1 reads SGDLS; CDR2 reads YYNGEE. In DNA, the CDR3 is TGTGCCAGCAGCGTCACCCTCAACCGTGGGGACGTAGCCGGGGAGCTGTTTTTT. This translates into CASSVTLNRGDVAGELFF.

The chain links TRBV11-2 to TRBJ2-3; TRBD2 matches at 10 bases. CDR1 SGHAT and CDR2 FQNNGV come from the germline V gene. There are 15 residues in the CDR3. Trimming took 3 bases from V and 3 from J; bases not matched to a gene: 3. In DNA, the CDR3 is TGTGCCAGCAGCTTCTGGACTAGCGGAACAGATACGCAGTATTTT. It translates to CASSFWTSGTDTQYF. Looking up the rest from reference TRBV11-2 and TRBJ2-3 gives the full variable domain: EAGVAQSPRYKIIEKRQSVAFWCNPISGHATLYWYQQILGQGPKLLIQFQNNGVVDDSQLPKDRFSAERLKGVDSTLKIQPAKLEDSAVYLCASSFWTSGTDTQYFGPGTRLTVL.

The J gene is TRBJ2-5, the V gene TRBV25-1, with 7 bases fitting TRBD1. With V trimmed by 11 bases and J by 5 bases, 11 bases remained unmatched. Germline V gives CDR1 MGHDK, CDR2 SYGVNS. The CDR3 is 13 amino acids. The CDR3 nucleotides are TGTGCCCCACCGGCAGGGGGTAATGAGACCCAGTACTTC. This codes for CAPPAGGNETQYF. Full variable domain (rest looked up from reference TRBV25-1 and TRBJ2-5): EADIYQTPRYLVIGTGKKITLECSQTMGHDKMYWYQQDPGMELHLIHYSYGVNSTEKGDLSSESTVSRIRTEHFPLTLESARPSHTSQYLCAPPAGGNETQYFGPGTRLLVL.

V is TRBV18 and J is TRBJ2-7; D gene uncertain. The CDR3 has 15 amino acids. The ends were cut back, 4 bases at V and 4 bases at J, with 17 bases in the middle. The germline gives CDR1 KGHSH, CDR2 LQKENI. The CDR3 DNA sequence: TGTGCCAGCTCACTTGATGCGGTGGCCTCTTACGAGCAGTACTTC. It specifies CASSLDAVASYEQYF.

The V gene is TRBV30, the J gene TRBJ1-2; D is ambiguous. Between the trimmed V and J ends, which lost 4 bases and 7 bases, there was a span of 19 bases. The CDR3 sequence is 14 residues long. The germline CDR1 and CDR2 sequences are GTSNPN and SVGIG (reference sequence). The CDR3 is CAWTFGRLGAGYTF. The CDR3 coding sequence is TGTGCCTGGACATTCGGCAGGCTGGGCGCTGGCTACACCTTC.

With respect to this clone: Other DNA sequences in this specimen translate into the identical CDR3. This chain connects TRBV2 to TRBJ2-3, with no clear D. The germline V gene encodes CDR1 SNHLY and CDR2 FYNNEI. Trimming shortened V by 4 bases and J by 6 bases, and 5 bases separated the two germline ends. The CDR3 has 11 residues. DNA for the CDR3: TGTGCCAGCAGTGTCGGGGATACGCAGTATTTT. This codes for CASSVGDTQYF. The whole variable domain, filled in from reference TRBV2 and TRBJ2-3, reads EPEVTQTPSHQVTQMGQEVILRCVPISNHLYFYWYRQILGQKVEFLVSFYNNEISEKSEIFDDQFSVERPDGSNFTLKIRSTKLEDSAMYFCASSVGDTQYFGPGTRLTVL.

CDR3 DNA sequence: TGCGCCAGCGATTGGTCGGAGTATGGCTACACCTTC. This sequence encodes CASDWSEYGYTF. V usage is TRBV5-1 and J usage is TRBJ1-2; D remains ambiguous. Germline CDR1 and CDR2: SGHRS and YFSETQ. The CDR3 runs to 12 residues. Trimming stripped 7 bases from V and 5 bases from J, with 12 bases between.

On this clone itself: This same CDR3 is encoded by further DNA sequences in the sample. The rearrangement joins TRBV7-2 to TRBJ2-7, with D perhaps assigned TRBD1 or TRBD2 (5 bases each). With 1 base removed from V and 2 bases from J, the gap between germline ends came to 12 bases. The CDR3 loop spans 15 amino acids. Germline V gives CDR1 SGHTA, CDR2 FQGNSA. CDR3 residues: CASSLVAGGPYEQYF. The CDR3 DNA follows: TGTGCCAGCAGCTTAGTCGCTGGGGGACCCTACGAGCAGTACTTC.

This chain joins TRBV6-5 and TRBJ2-1, with D possibly TRBD1 on 6 matching bases. V lost 5 bases and J lost 5, with 10 bases in between. CDR1 is MNHEY and CDR2 is SVGAGI in the germline V gene. The length of the CDR3 is 13 residues. The chain's CDR3 is CASSNRQDNEQFF. The CDR3 DNA reads as TGTGCCAGCAGTAATAGACAGGACAATGAGCAGTTCTTC.

The gene calls are TRBV6-5 and TRBJ1-5; D gene ambiguous. Trimming took 5 bases from V and 5 from J, leaving 16 bases between them. Germline V gene sequence: CDR1 MNHEY, CDR2 SVGAGI. CDR3 size: 15 residues. DNA of the CDR3: TGTGCCAGCAGTAGAGAGGGTGGAAGGGATCAGCCCCAGCATTTT. It specifies CASSREGGRDQPQHF.

Only one count was recorded for this clone. J is TRBJ1-5 and V is TRBV15; 10 bases agree with TRBD1. Looked up from germline, CDR1 is LNHNV and CDR2 is YYDKDF (reference sequence). Unmatched junction bases numbered 7, after V lost 4 bases and J lost 4 bases. The CDR3 sequence is 16 residues long. CDR3 residues: CATSTQRTGGNQPQHF. CDR3 coding DNA: TGTGCCACCAGCACCCAGCGGACAGGGGGAAATCAGCCCCAGCATTTT.

The genes are TRBV7-2 and TRBJ2-7; maybe TRBD2 (5 bases). Germline loops: CDR1 SGHTA, CDR2 FQGNSA. The CDR3 totals 14 residues. Trimming removed 5 bases at V and 1 base at J, with 12 bases between. The CDR3 here is CASSPPPGSYEQYF. CDR3 sequence (DNA): TGTGCCAGCAGCCCCCCCCCGGGGTCCTACGAGCAGTACTTC.

This chain links TRBV30 with TRBJ1-6, with D unclear. Germline V gene data show CDR1 as GTSNPN and CDR2 as SVGIG (reference sequence). Between the trimmed V and J ends, which lost 3 bases and 7 bases, there was a span of 13 bases. This CDR3 spans 14 amino acids. CDR3 DNA sequence: TGTGCCTGGAGGGATGACCCGAGGAATTCACCCCTCCACTTT. Protein sequence: CAWRDDPRNSPLHF.

The chain couples TRBV7-9 to TRBJ1-6; 10 nucleotides line up with TRBD1. V shed 5 bases, J shed 1 base, and the junction held 5 bases outside the gene matches. This CDR3 spans 17 amino acids. From germline, CDR1 is SEHNR and CDR2 FQNEAQ (reference sequence). The CDR3 protein is CASSPLDRGSYNSPLHF. DNA for the CDR3: TGTGCCAGCAGCCCCCTGGACAGGGGGTCCTATAATTCACCCCTCCACTTT.

The J gene is TRBJ1-3, the V gene TRBV6-5; D not resolved. Germline loops: CDR1 MNHEY, CDR2 SVGAGI. V gave up 2 bases and J gave up 3 bases, with 8 bases separating them. This CDR3 comprises 14 residues. CDR3 DNA: TGTGCCAGCAGTTACGGAGCCGTTGGAAACACCATATATTTT. Translation gives CASSYGAVGNTIYF.

The chain is built from TRBV5-1 and TRBJ1-1, with TRBD1 matching 10 bases. Germline V lookup: CDR1 SGHRS, CDR2 YFSETQ. This CDR3 contains 14 residues. The V segment lost 9 bases and the J segment 4 bases; nucleotides outside the gene matches: 9. CDR3 amino acids: CAKLGQGLGTEAFF. The CDR3 DNA reads TGCGCCAAGTTGGGACAGGGGCTGGGCACTGAAGCTTTCTTT.

This clone was seen only once. The chain uses TRBV28 and TRBJ1-2; possible D gene TRBD1, 6 bases. V dropped 2 bases and J dropped 7 bases, with 14 bases sitting between them. The CDR3 extends over 14 amino acids. The V gene's germline CDR1 is MDHEN and CDR2 SYDVKM. The CDR3 spells CASSLAPGGRGYTF. CDR3 DNA: TGTGCCAGCAGTTTAGCCCCCGGGGGCCGTGGCTACACCTTC.

This clone was detected only once. The rearrangement links TRBV6-6 to TRBJ2-7, with D maybe TRBD1 (5 bases). CDR3 length: 12 residues. The germline V and J ends were trimmed by 2 bases and 7 bases, with 9 bases remaining between them. Germline V gene data show CDR1 as MNHNY and CDR2 as SVGAGI (reference sequence). The DNA for the CDR3 is TGTGCCAGCAGTTACCCAGGGTGGGAGCAGTACTTC. Protein product: CASSYPGWEQYF.

The chain employs TRBV5-1 and TRBJ2-2, with a tentative D call TRBD1 (6 bases). Germline V gene data show CDR1 as SGHRS and CDR2 as YFSETQ. CDR3 size: 17 residues. V lost 0 bases, J lost 7 bases, and 19 bases lay in between. The CDR3 nucleotides read TGCGCCAGCAGCTTGGGCAACTCAGGGGCGTCTGTCGGGGAGCTGTTTTTT. Translating it yields CASSLGNSGASVGELFF.

The chain uses TRBV27 and TRBJ1-5, with a possible D match to TRBD1 (5 bases). The CDR3 has 14 amino acids. The germline V gene has CDR1 MNHEY and CDR2 SMNVEV (reference sequence). Trimming pared 2 bases from V and 0 bases from J, leaving 5 bases between. The CDR3 region is CASSLGHSNQPQHF. CDR3 bases: TGTGCCAGCAGTTTAGGACATAGCAATCAGCCCCAGCATTTT.

This clone was seen a handful of times. The CDR3 DNA reads as TGCGCCAGCAGCCAAGAGCTTTCCGCGGGGCCTGCCTATGGCTACACCTTC. Amino acids: CASSQELSAGPAYGYTF. This rearrangement joins TRBV4-1 to TRBJ1-2; D possibly corresponds to TRBD1 (5 bases). The V and J ends lost 0 bases and 4 bases respectively, with 18 bases between them. The CDR3 contains 17 residues. Germline loops: CDR1 MGHRA, CDR2 YSYEKL.

This clone was picked up a small number of times. Distinct nucleotide sequences in the sample also encode this CDR3. The chain has TRBV5-4 and TRBJ2-5; TRBD2 agrees at 10 bases. Per the germline V gene, CDR1 is SGHNT and CDR2 is YYREEE (reference sequence). V lost 0 bases and J lost 2; bases outside the gene matches: 1. CDR3 length: 15 residues. CDR3: CASSLGTSGQETQYF. CDR3 in DNA: TGTGCCAGCAGCTTGGGGACTAGCGGACAAGAGACCCAGTACTTC.

This chain uses TRBV30 with TRBJ1-2; D unresolved. V lost 4 bases, J lost 0 bases, and 6 bases lay in between. Per the germline V gene, CDR1 is GTSNPN and CDR2 is SVGIG (reference sequence). The CDR3 is 12 amino acids. CDR3 amino acids: CAWTETNYGYTF. The CDR3 DNA follows: TGTGCCTGGACCGAGACTAACTATGGCTACACCTTC.

The V call is TRBV29-1, the J call TRBJ2-5; weak D call: TRBD2 (7 bases). The germline V gene has CDR1 SQVTM and CDR2 ANQGSEA. CDR3 length: 14 amino acids. Trimming shortened V by 7 bases and J by 4 bases, and 19 bases separated the two germline ends. Here the CDR3 reads CSAQRGGVLETQYF. DNA for the CDR3: TGCAGCGCCCAGAGGGGGGGGGTATTAGAGACCCAGTACTTC.

This chain joins TRBV2 and TRBJ2-1, with D perhaps matching TRBD1 (5 bases). This CDR3 has 15 amino acids. Germline assignment: CDR1 SNHLY and CDR2 FYNNEI. V dropped 8 bases and J dropped 0 bases, with 14 bases sitting between them. The CDR3 DNA reads as TGTGCCAGCTTTCGACAGAGAGGCTCCTACAATGAGCAGTTCTTC. Protein product: CASFRQRGSYNEQFF. Filled out from reference TRBV2 and TRBJ2-1, the complete variable domain reads EPEVTQTPSHQVTQMGQEVILRCVPISNHLYFYWYRQILGQKVEFLVSFYNNEISEKSEIFDDQFSVERPDGSNFTLKIRSTKLEDSAMYFCASFRQRGSYNEQFFGPGTRLTVL.